These 2 T cell receptor beta chains originate from one sample sequenced in a study of shared clonotypes between healthy human individuals. Generated by immunoSEQ multiplex PCR, the TCRdb table keeps only in-frame clones and is missing some. The sample yields roughly 1.5 million clones, 95% to 99% seen once. The sample taken for sequencing was naive CD4+ T cells sorted from blood. This sample's subset: CD45RA+ positively selected. All receptors come from a man aged 25 to 40 in good health.

The V gene is TRBV7-9, the J gene TRBJ2-1; D is unclear. V lost 1 base and J lost 0, with 13 bases in between. The CDR3 runs to 17 residues. Germline CDR1 SEHNR, CDR2 FQNEAQ (reference sequence). CDR3 nucleotide sequence: TGTGCCAGCAGCTTAGGCGTTAGTAAGTCCTCCTACAATGAGCAGTTCTTC. Its protein is CASSLGVSKSSYNEQFF.

The CDR3 loop reads CASSRSLAPPGEESYGYTF. Written as DNA, the CDR3 is TGTGCCAGCAGCCGTAGCCTTGCCCCCCCAGGGGAGGAGAGCTATGGCTACACCTTC. The V and J genes are TRBV9 and TRBJ1-2; maybe TRBD1 (6 bases). Trimming shortened V by 4 bases and J by 4 bases, and 29 bases separated the two germline ends. The CDR3 spans 19 residues. Germline CDR1 is SGDLS and CDR2 is YYNGEE.